This TCR beta chain was sequenced in a study of CD8+CD57+ T cells in acquired aplastic anemia. About the research overall: Sequencing produced an average of roughly 10 million reads per healthy donor for CD4+ cells. Study findings and constraints: Shared by patients and controls, 25 to 30 CD8+ CDR3s were abundant in patients.

Genomic DNA was employed as the template in profiling TCR beta VDJ and CDR3. TCRdb re-derived calls from the reads in MiXCR, one entry per CDR3 protein. The data hold roughly 180,000 distinct CDR3 sequences, with roughly half observed a single time. On this clonotype itself: The antigen remains undetermined.

The V gene's germline CDR1 is MNHEY and CDR2 SVGAGI. The CDR3 totals 14 residues. Between the trimmed V and J ends, which lost 4 bases and 0 bases, there was a span of 7 bases. The V call is TRBV6-5, the J call TRBJ1-5; D call uncertain. This clonotype was obtained from a human donor in good health. The specimen was sorted CD4+, CD8+, or CD8+CD57+ T cells (not recorded which) from PBMCs. CDR3 nucleotide sequence: TGTGCCAGCAGTTTATATAATAGCAATCAGCCCCAGCATTTT. This codes for CASSLYNSNQPQHF.